The present entry profiles one T cell receptor beta chain with its context. Antigen unknown. Germline loops: CDR1 WSHSY, CDR2 SAAADI. V was cut by 0 bases and J by 7 bases, with 13 bases left in between. CDR3 length equals 15 residues. CD8 cells regarded as naive lacked CD45RO, were positively chosen for CCR7, and omitted terminally differentiated effector memory CD45RA+ cells. Each sample came from a Caucasian adult donor living in Nashville, Tennessee. The data are from a study of shared clonotypes between healthy human individuals. Across the study: Three plates were used per donor for CD4 naive, three for CD4 memory, two for CD8 naive and one for CD8 memory.

The table came from immunoSEQ multiplex PCR; TCRdb's copy has only in-frame clones and leaves some out. The sample yields about 2.1 million clones, roughly 95% seen once. Points from the study as a whole: About 5% of naive CD4 clonotypes were shared across several donors. Relative to their counterparts shared across all four donors, non-shared clonotypes exhibited diminished generation probabilities.

The sample was naive CD8+ T cells from PBMCs. The origin of this receptor is a man in his late teens or twenties in good health. Some clones in this sample may be carry-over from other donors' samples. The chain combines TRBV10-2 with TRBJ1-5; D remains ambiguous. Written as DNA, the CDR3 is TGCGCCAGCAGTGAGTCACCCAGGTCGGGCCAGCCCCAGCATTTT. Protein sequence: CASSESPRSGQPQHF.